In this sample, the clone carrying this T cell receptor (beta chain) turned up once. Its target is unknown. Each donor was healthy, and each was a bone marrow donor. The PCR used 60 Vbeta and 13 Jbeta primers. Measured with immunoSEQ multiplex PCR; TCRdb has only the in-frame clones, and not every one. The repertoire has about 160,000 clones, 80% to 90% of them found once; the top ten carry under 6.5%. V lost 6 bases, J lost 1 base, and 12 bases lay in between. This CDR3 has 14 residues. Germline values: CDR1 MNHNY, CDR2 SVGAGI (reference sequence). The data were taken from a study of cytomegalovirus exposure and HLA in healthy donors. General study points: Later analysis suggested links between common viral pathogens and several top significant clusters. Reports state that TCR beta sequences accurately predicted most subjects' HLA-A and HLA-B alleles.

Source material: PBMCs. V gene TRBV6-6 combines with J gene TRBJ1-1, with a tentative D call TRBD1 (6 bases). This clonotype was sampled from a man in his forties or fifties in good health and CMV-seropositive. The CDR3, as DNA: TGTGCCAGCAGACAGGGAAGGGGGAACACTGAAGCTTTCTTT. Amino acids: CASRQGRGNTEAFF.